The clone carrying this TCR beta chain has at least ten counts. This sample is drawn from a study of blood T cells in healthy people across ages. CDR1 is LGHNA, CDR2 YNFKEQ, per germline. The CDR3 consists of 14 residues. V lost 0 bases, J lost 6 bases, and 12 bases lay in between. Combining a sample-barcoded 5' primer with a J-beta primer mix, a second PCR ran for roughly 7 to 12 cycles. TCRdb independently ran MiXCR on the 5' RACE reads; one entry per CDR3 protein. The table lists roughly 1.6 million distinct CDR3 sequences, about 35% of them singletons. The origin of this receptor is a woman between 25 and 40 years old in good health. The V and J genes are TRBV4-2 and TRBJ2-7; perhaps TRBD1 as D (5 bases). Sequenced sample: blood. CDR3 residues: CASSQETGLSEQYF. DNA of the CDR3: TGTGCCAGCAGCCAAGAAACAGGCTTAAGCGAGCAGTACTTC.